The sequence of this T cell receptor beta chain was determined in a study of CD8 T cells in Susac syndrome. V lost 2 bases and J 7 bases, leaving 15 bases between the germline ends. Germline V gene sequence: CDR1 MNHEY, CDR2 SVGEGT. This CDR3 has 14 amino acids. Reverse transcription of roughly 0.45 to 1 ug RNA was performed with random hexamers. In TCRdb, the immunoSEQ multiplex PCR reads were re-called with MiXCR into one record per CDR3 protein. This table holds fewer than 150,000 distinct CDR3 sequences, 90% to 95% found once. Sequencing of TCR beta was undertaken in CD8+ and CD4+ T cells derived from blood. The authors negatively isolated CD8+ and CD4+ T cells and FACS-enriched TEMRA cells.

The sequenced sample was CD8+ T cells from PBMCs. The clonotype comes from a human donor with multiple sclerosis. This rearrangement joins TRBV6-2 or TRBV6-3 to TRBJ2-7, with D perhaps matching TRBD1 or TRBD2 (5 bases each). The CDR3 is CASSYGGEEGEQYF. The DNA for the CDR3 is TGTGCCAGCAGTTACGGAGGAGAAGAGGGGGAGCAGTACTTC.